These 19 T cell receptor beta chains were sequenced from one sample in a study of cytomegalovirus exposure and HLA in healthy donors. The PCR used 60 Vbeta and 13 Jbeta primers. The table came from immunoSEQ multiplex PCR; TCRdb's copy has only in-frame clones and leaves some out. Its table records under 200,000 clones. Source material: PBMCs. The source is a man aged 25-45 years in good health and CMV-seronegative.

This rearrangement joins TRBV10-2 to TRBJ2-7; 7 positions agree with TRBD1. With 7 bases clipped from V and 0 bases from J, the junction kept 3 bases outside the gene matches. The CDR3 is 13 amino acids. In germline, CDR1 is WSHSY, CDR2 SAAADI. Here the CDR3 DNA reads TGCGCCAGCAACAGGGGCAGCTCCTACGAGCAGTACTTC. Amino acid sequence: CASNRGSSYEQYF.

This chain links TRBV4-1 with TRBJ2-7; D gene ambiguous. CDR1 and CDR2 from the germline V gene are MGHRA and YSYEKL. The CDR3 runs to 16 residues. The V end lost 0 bases, the J end lost 1 base, and 13 bases lay between the germline ends. The CDR3 region has the DNA TGCGCCAGCAGCCAAGAACCCAGCGTCGCTTCCTACGAGCAGTACTTC. Translated: CASSQEPSVASYEQYF.

The J gene is TRBJ2-5, the V gene TRBV7-9; TRBD1 agrees at 8 bases. The CDR3 totals 15 residues. The junction had 7 bases not matched to a gene; V was cut back by 5 bases and J by 2 bases. The germline CDR1 and CDR2 sequences are SEHNR and FQNEAQ (reference sequence). The CDR3 spells CASSVGQGLQETQYF. CDR3 coding DNA: TGTGCCAGCAGCGTAGGACAGGGTTTACAAGAGACCCAGTACTTC. Variable domain in full (rest from reference TRBV7-9 and TRBJ2-5): DTGVSQNPRHKITKRGQNVTFRCDPISEHNRLYWYRQTLGQGPEFLTYFQNEAQLEKSRLLSDRFSAERPKGSFSTLEIQRTEQGDSAMYLCASSVGQGLQETQYFGPGTRLLVL.

In regard to this clone: The junction departs from germline at one end; a sequencing error may be responsible. J is TRBJ1-3 and V is TRBV10-3, with 10 bases aligning to TRBD1. CDR1 is ENHRY and CDR2 is SYGVKD in the germline V gene. There are 15 residues in the CDR3. In DNA, the CDR3 is TGTGCCGTCAGCCTCGGGACAGGGGTTGGAAACACCATATATTTT. Translation: CAVSLGTGVGNTIYF.

The CDR3, as DNA: TGTGCCAGCAGCGTAAGATCGGGACTCAGCTACGAGCAGTACTTC. Its protein is CASSVRSGLSYEQYF. The chain combines TRBV9 with TRBJ2-7, with a tentative D call TRBD2 (6 bases). The CDR3 loop spans 15 amino acids. V lost 1 base and J 3 bases, leaving 14 bases between the germline ends. Germline V gene lookup returns CDR1 SGDLS and CDR2 YYNGEE. The variable domain in full, completed from reference TRBV9 and TRBJ2-7, reads DSGVTQTPKHLITATGQRVTLRCSPRSGDLSVYWYQQSLDQGLQFLIQYYNGEERAKGNILERFSAQQFPDLHSELNLSSLELGDSALYFCASSVRSGLSYEQYFGPGTRLTVT.

V usage is TRBV7-7 and J usage is TRBJ1-5; tentative D call: TRBD1 (6 bases). V was clipped by 5 bases and J by 3 bases, with 11 bases between them. Germline CDR1 and CDR2: SSHAT and FNYEAQ (reference sequence). The CDR3 length is 14 residues. CDR3 nucleotide sequence: TGTGCCAGCAGCGGAGACAGGTACAATCAGCCCCAGCATTTT. This translates into CASSGDRYNQPQHF.

About this clone itself: The sample carries other DNA sequences with the same CDR3. This sequence joins TRBV27 and TRBJ1-1; no definite D call. The V gene lost 2 bases and the J gene lost 4 bases, with 11 bases spanning the gap. The CDR3 is 14 residues long. Germline CDR1 reads MNHEY; CDR2 reads SMNVEV (reference sequence). CDR3: CASSLGRGGTEAFF. CDR3 in DNA: TGTGCCAGCAGTTTAGGGCGGGGAGGCACTGAAGCTTTCTTT.

J is TRBJ2-2 and V is TRBV28; possibly TRBD1 for D (6 bases). This CDR3 has 16 residues. The germline V gene has CDR1 MDHEN and CDR2 SYDVKM. Trimming left V 7 bases short and J 0 bases short, with 15 bases between. The CDR3 DNA reads TGTGCCAGCAAAACACAGGGAACAGCGAACACCGGGGAGCTGTTTTTT. Translation: CASKTQGTANTGELFF.

CDR3 coding DNA: TGTGCCATCAGTGTTTCGGGAGACCGGGACGAGCAGTACTTC. Its protein is CAISVSGDRDEQYF. This rearrangement joins TRBV10-3 to TRBJ2-7; possibly TRBD2 for D (6 bases). The CDR3 has 14 residues. CDR1 and CDR2 from the germline V gene are ENHRY and SYGVKD. Trimming took off 4 bases at V and 5 bases at J, with 15 bases between the two ends.

The chain recombines TRBV2 with TRBJ1-1, with D maybe TRBD1 (6 bases). CDR3 length equals 14 residues. The V gene's germline CDR1 is SNHLY and CDR2 FYNNEI. V lost 6 bases, J lost 3 bases, and 14 bases lay in between. The CDR3, as DNA: TGTGCCAGCAGCCCTCAGGGGCGGGACACTGAAGCTTTCTTT. Its translation is CASSPQGRDTEAFF.

The V and J genes are TRBV18 and TRBJ2-7; perhaps TRBD1 as D (5 bases). Germline values: CDR1 KGHSH, CDR2 LQKENI. This CDR3 spans 15 amino acids. Trimming took 3 bases from V and 1 from J, leaving 13 bases between them. CDR3 nucleotide sequence: TGTGCCAGCTCACCTGGGGCAGCCCGGTCCTACGAGCAGTACTTC. Translated: CASSPGAARSYEQYF.

The gene calls are TRBV5-1 and TRBJ2-5; D possibly corresponds to TRBD1 (6 bases). CDR1 and CDR2 from the germline V gene are SGHRS and YFSETQ. V was clipped by 4 bases and J by 5 bases, with 12 bases between them. CDR3 length equals 13 residues. The chain's CDR3 is CASSIGGGETQYF. DNA of the CDR3: TGCGCCAGCAGCATTGGGGGCGGCGAGACCCAGTACTTC.

The CDR3 region is CASSHLGLAGSRGGTDTQYF. Here the CDR3 DNA reads TGTGCCAGCAGTCACCTGGGACTAGCGGGCTCCCGGGGTGGCACAGATACGCAGTATTTT. The V gene is TRBV27, the J gene TRBJ2-3; TRBD2 aligns across 12 bases. Germline CDR1 and CDR2: MNHEY and SMNVEV (reference sequence). This CDR3 contains 20 residues. V gave up 5 bases and J gave up 1 base; unmatched junction bases: 16.

This chain uses TRBV2 with TRBJ1-5; D is possibly TRBD1 (6 bases). There are 14 residues in the CDR3. Germline V gives CDR1 SNHLY, CDR2 FYNNEI. Deletions cut 2 bases from V and 7 bases from J, with 12 bases between. CDR3 loop: CASSEQGNYQPQHF. DNA for the CDR3: TGTGCCAGCAGTGAACAGGGGAATTACCAGCCCCAGCATTTT.

The V and J genes are TRBV30 and TRBJ1-2; 10 nucleotides line up with TRBD1. The CDR3 consists of 12 residues. V lost 5 bases and J lost 6; bases outside the gene matches: 3. Looked up from germline, CDR1 is GTSNPN and CDR2 is SVGIG (reference sequence). This CDR3 is CAWLTGGNGYTF. The CDR3 DNA reads TGTGCCTGGCTGACAGGGGGCAATGGCTACACCTTC.

Details on this clone: The junction departs from the called germline gene at one end, perhaps through a read error. This chain connects TRBV28 to TRBJ1-5, with 7 bases that match TRBD1. The CDR3 contains 13 residues. In germline, CDR1 is MDHEN, CDR2 SYDVKM. The CDR3 spells CARRGTVNQPQHF. CDR3 nucleotide sequence: TGTGCCCGCAGGGGGACAGTCAATCAGCCCCAGCATTTT.

This chain uses TRBV4-2 with TRBJ2-7; 11 nucleotides align to TRBD2. V lost 1 base to trimming and J lost 6 bases; unmatched junction nucleotides: 2. This CDR3 has 14 amino acids. The germline CDR1 and CDR2 sequences are LGHNA and YNFKEQ. Here the CDR3 DNA reads TGTGCCAGCAGCCAAGGTACTAGCGGGAGCGAGCAGTACTTC. It is translated as CASSQGTSGSEQYF.

The chain links TRBV5-4 to TRBJ2-5; 8 bases are shared with TRBD2. This CDR3 spans 14 amino acids. V shed 2 bases, J shed 5 bases, and the junction held 5 bases outside the gene matches. CDR1 is SGHNT, CDR2 YYREEE, per germline (reference sequence). The CDR3 loop is CASSFGTGGETQYF. As DNA, the CDR3 is TGTGCCAGCAGCTTCGGAACGGGAGGGGAGACCCAGTACTTC.

This sequence joins TRBV5-1 and TRBJ2-1, with D possibly matching TRBD2 (5 bases). Between the trimmed V and J ends, which lost 3 bases and 4 bases, there was a span of 20 bases. Germline lookup yields CDR1 SGHRS and CDR2 YFSETQ. This CDR3 is 17 amino acids long. The DNA of the CDR3 is TGCGCCAGCAGCTGGAGGACCGTAAATCCCTCGTACAATGAGCAGTTCTTC. It yields the protein CASSWRTVNPSYNEQFF. Full variable domain (outside the CDR3, taken from reference TRBV5-1 and TRBJ2-1): KAGVTQTPRYLIKTRGQQVTLSCSPISGHRSVSWYQQTPGQGLQFLFEYFSETQRNKGNFPGRFSGRQFSNSRSEMNVSTLELGDSALYLCASSWRTVNPSYNEQFFGPGTRLTVL.